The entry that follows covers one T cell receptor beta chain sequence. The data belong to a study of cytomegalovirus exposure and HLA in healthy donors. In the PCR, 60 Vbeta and 13 Jbeta primers were used. The data were produced by immunoSEQ multiplex PCR, yet TCRdb's version contains in-frame clones alone and is incomplete. The top ten clones hold around 1.9% of a sample with 130,000 or so clones, 61% of them seen once. J was trimmed by 3 bases and V by 4 bases; bases with no gene match: 8. CDR1 is SGHRS, CDR2 YFSETQ, per germline. The length of the CDR3 is 16 residues. What was sequenced was PBMCs. The sequence was obtained from a male donor in good health and CMV-seronegative. The chain has TRBV5-1 and TRBJ2-1; TRBD2 agrees at 9 bases. This chain's CDR3 is CASSLSETSGYNEQFF. The CDR3 DNA reads TGCGCCAGCAGCCTCTCGGAGACTAGCGGCTACAATGAGCAGTTCTTC.